Detailed here is one T cell receptor beta chain. What it recognizes is unknown. The CDR3 contains 12 residues. Trimming removed 6 bases at V and 0 bases at J, with 5 bases between. The sample comes from a study of T cell responses to AZD1222 COVID-19 vaccine. Clones were read by immunoSEQ multiplex PCR, and TCRdb kept only the in-frame ones, dropping some. The sample lists roughly 150,000 clones; around 93% were seen once. Overall study findings and caveats: Just a handful of AZD1222 recipients tested seropositive at baseline. Sampling that yielded the repertoires occurred only after the peak T cell response. In the spike-specific TCR repertoire, nearly half reportedly target unmutated variant regions.

V usage is TRBV12-3 or TRBV12-4 and J usage is TRBJ2-5; unclear D gene. This receptor was identified in an adult who received the AZD1222 COVID-19 vaccine. Sequenced here: peripheral blood, sampled 28 days after the second AZD1222 dose. The CDR3 sequence: CASRLNQETQYF. CDR3 sequence (DNA): TGTGCCAGCAGACTGAACCAAGAGACCCAGTACTTC.